Below are 8 T cell receptor beta chains sequenced from a single sample in a study of T cell responses to AZD1222 COVID-19 vaccine. TCRdb's table, derived via immunoSEQ multiplex PCR, lists solely in-frame clones and lacks some. The repertoire consists of roughly 96,000 clones, with more than 75% occurring once and the leading ten covering less than 3.5%. This sample comprised peripheral blood, obtained on day 0 of AZD1222 vaccination. The receptors were gathered from an adult in good health.

The chain links TRBV6-1 to TRBJ1-6; no clear D gene. Germline lookup yields CDR1 MNHNS and CDR2 SASEGT. There are 15 residues in the CDR3. Trimming pared 2 bases from V and 9 bases from J, leaving 14 bases between. CDR3 region: CASSEYGSLSSPLHF. The CDR3 coding sequence is TGTGCCAGCAGTGAATATGGGTCCCTTAGTTCACCCCTCCACTTT.

V usage is TRBV6-5 and J usage is TRBJ2-1; no firm D call. The V end lost 7 bases, the J end lost 6 bases, and 10 bases lay between the germline ends. This CDR3 region has 12 residues. Per the germline V gene, CDR1 is MNHEY and CDR2 is SVGAGI. The CDR3 DNA reads TGTGCCAGCAAATCTCCGAGCAATGAGCAGTTCTTC. As protein: CASKSPSNEQFF.

The chain uses TRBV5-1 and TRBJ1-2; 9 positions match TRBD1. CDR1 and CDR2 (germline): SGHRS, YFSETQ. After removal of 1 base from V and 5 bases from J, the junction contained 6 bases not matched to a gene. CDR3 length: 15 amino acids. The CDR3 DNA is TGCGCCAGCAGCTTGCTGGGACAGGGAATTTATGGCTACACCTTC. Translation: CASSLLGQGIYGYTF. Filled out from reference TRBV5-1 and TRBJ1-2, the complete variable domain reads KAGVTQTPRYLIKTRGQQVTLSCSPISGHRSVSWYQQTPGQGLQFLFEYFSETQRNKGNFPGRFSGRQFSNSRSEMNVSTLELGDSALYLCASSLLGQGIYGYTFGSGTRLTVV.

This chain uses TRBV28 with TRBJ1-2; 9 bases agree with TRBD1. This CDR3 spans 14 amino acids. Losses at the gene ends were 3 bases for V and 5 bases for J; bases not matched to a gene: 4. Germline CDR1 MDHEN, CDR2 SYDVKM. CDR3 amino acids: CASSLPGTGYGYTF. The CDR3 DNA follows: TGTGCCAGCAGTTTGCCCGGGACAGGGTATGGCTACACCTTC.

The V and J genes are TRBV3-1 (or the pseudogene TRBV3-2) and TRBJ1-5; 10 nucleotides align to TRBD1. V shed 3 bases and J 11 bases; nucleotides not matched to a gene: 7. Germline-derived CDR1 and CDR2 are LGHDT and YNNKEL (reference sequence). This CDR3 spans 14 amino acids. The CDR3 sequence is CASSQVPGTGAQHF. The CDR3 DNA reads as TGTGCCAGCAGCCAGGTACCCGGGACAGGGGCCCAGCATTTT.

The chain employs TRBV7-8 and TRBJ1-6, with D possibly being TRBD1 (5 bases). Trimming removed 1 base at V and 6 bases at J, with 16 bases between. The CDR3 extends over 17 amino acids. The germline V gene has CDR1 SGHVS and CDR2 FQNEAQ. In DNA form, the CDR3 reads TGTGCCAGCAGCTTAGTAGTCGCCGCCGGGGGTAATTCACCCCTCCACTTT. Its translation is CASSLVVAAGGNSPLHF.

This clone has more than one count but fewer than ten. The J gene is TRBJ2-5, the V gene TRBV24-1; 7 nucleotides line up with TRBD1. CDR1 is KGHDR and CDR2 is SFDVKD in the germline V gene. The CDR3 covers 16 residues. V shed 3 bases, J shed 1 base, and the junction held 7 bases outside the gene matches. DNA of the CDR3: TGTGCCACCAGTGATACCAGGGGACAGCTCCAAGAGACCCAGTACTTC. It yields the protein CATSDTRGQLQETQYF.

V is TRBV7-9 and J is TRBJ2-2; no reliable D call. The CDR3 loop spans 14 amino acids. V was clipped by 1 base and J by 6 bases, with 9 bases between them. Germline CDR1 and CDR2: SEHNR and FQNEAQ (reference sequence). DNA for the CDR3: TGTGCCAGCAGCTTAGAACCCCCCGCCGGGGAGCTGTTTTTT. Amino acids: CASSLEPPAGELFF.